This is a list of T cell receptor beta chains from one sample in a study of T cells in Graves' hyperthyroidism and ophthalmopathy. TCRdb independently ran MiXCR on the multiplex PCR reads; one entry per CDR3 protein. The table records 500,000 or so distinct CDR3 sequences, roughly a sixth of them present only once. The sequenced sample consisted of blood. These receptors came from a woman under 30 with Graves' ophthalmopathy. The CDR3 runs from the conserved cysteine through the conserved F or W. The D gene is left open where the match is weak. The size entry is marked missing in some rows and otherwise reads once, few, many or a size class.

J | size | V | D | CDR3 | DNA
TRBJ1-2 | NA | TRBV29-1 | NA | CSLLGDGQRDGYTF | TGCAGCCTGTTGGGGGACGGACAGAGGGACGGCTACACCTTC
TRBJ2-3 | NA | TRBV27 | TRBD2 | CASSLYSGGGVDTQYF | TGTGCCAGCAGTCTGTATAGCGGGGGGGGAGTAGATACGCAGTATTTT
TRBJ2-1 | many | TRBV7-2 | TRBD1 | CASSRHSTGGDNDNEQFF | TGTGCCAGCAGCCGACATTCGACAGGGGGCGATAATGACAATGAGCAGTTCTTC
TRBJ1-1 | NA | TRBV29-1 | NA | CSVFWAENTEAFF | TGCAGCGTTTTTTGGGCGGAGAACACTGAAGCTTTCTTT
TRBJ2-7 | NA | TRBV6-1 | NA | CASSDPRTQYEQYF | TGTGCCAGCAGTGATCCTAGGACACAGTACGAGCAGTACTTC
TRBJ1-1 | many | TRBV6-1 | NA | CASSAPRNTEAFF | TGTGCCAGCAGTGCTCCGAGGAACACTGAAGCTTTCTTT
TRBJ1-1 | NA | TRBV20-1 | NA | CSAPHRETEAFF | TGCAGTGCACCACACAGGGAAACTGAAGCTTTCTTT
TRBJ2-6 | once | TRBV9 | NA | CASSVQGGIAGANVLTF | TGTGCCAGCAGCGTACAGGGGGGAATTGCTGGGGCCAACGTCCTGACTTTC
TRBJ2-7 | many | TRBV6-1 | NA | CASSEGGTIYEQYF | TGTGCCAGCAGTGAAGGGGGGACCATCTACGAGCAGTACTTC
TRBJ2-7 | many | TRBV7-2 | TRBD1 | CASSPWTGPGGEQYF | TGTGCCAGCAGCCCGTGGACAGGGCCAGGTGGTGAGCAGTACTTC
TRBJ2-7 | many | TRBV12-3/TRBV12-4 | NA | CASSLGGEQYF | TGTGCCAGCAGCTTAGGCGGCGAGCAGTACTTC
TRBJ2-7 | many | TRBV6-2/TRBV6-3 | NA | CASSYSGGRTYEQYF | TGTGCCAGCAGTTACTCGGGGGGACGGACCTACGAGCAGTACTTC
TRBJ1-1 | NA | TRBV20-1 | NA | CSALYGTNTEAFF | TGCAGTGCTCTCTACGGAACGAACACTGAAGCTTTCTTT
TRBJ2-1 | many | TRBV28 | TRBD2 | CASSSHLLAGGDYNEQFF | TGTGCCAGCAGTTCGCACCTACTAGCGGGAGGAGACTACAATGAGCAGTTCTTC
TRBJ2-3 | few | TRBV20-1 | NA | CSASGPEVTDTQYF | TGCAGTGCCTCGGGCCCGGAAGTCACAGATACGCAGTATTTT
TRBJ2-7 | NA | TRBV7-9 | NA | CASSPGLWSVYEQYF | TGTGCCAGCAGCCCCGGACTTTGGTCAGTCTACGAGCAGTACTTC
TRBJ2-5 | NA | TRBV5-1 | NA | CASSLVVSEETQYF | TGCGCCAGCAGCTTGGTCGTCTCAGAAGAGACCCAGTACTTC
TRBJ2-3 | many | TRBV30 | NA | CAWSAAGADTQYF | TGTGCCTGGAGTGCGGCAGGTGCAGATACGCAGTATTTT
TRBJ2-5 | NA | TRBV7-3 | TRBD2 | CASSPDGTSGLGETQYF | TGTGCCAGCAGCCCCGATGGGACTAGCGGGTTGGGGGAGACCCAGTACTTC
TRBJ2-2 | many | TRBV7-6 | TRBD2 | CASSLSTSGGNTGELFF | TGTGCCAGCAGCTTATCGACTAGCGGGGGTAACACCGGGGAGCTGTTTTTT
TRBJ2-5 | many | TRBV11-2 | NA | CASSLISAQETQYF | TGTGCCAGCAGCTTAATCTCGGCACAAGAGACCCAGTACTTC
TRBJ2-3 | many | TRBV29-1 | NA | CSVDPGHGSTDTQYF | TGCAGCGTGGACCCGGGACACGGTAGCACAGATACGCAGTATTTT
TRBJ2-2 | many | TRBV12-3/TRBV12-4 | NA | CASSLEGARTGELFF | TGTGCCAGCAGTTTAGAAGGAGCGCGCACCGGGGAGCTGTTTTTT
TRBJ1-1 | many | TRBV30 | NA | CATPGQGRTEAFF | TGTGCCACCCCGGGCCAGGGTCGCACTGAAGCTTTCTTT
TRBJ1-1 | many | TRBV28 | NA | CASNPERAVMAFF | TGTGCCAGCAATCCTGAGCGGGCGGTGATGGCTTTCTTT
TRBJ1-6 | few | TRBV16 | NA | CASSQRTGNSPLHF | TGTGCCAGCAGCCAAAGGACCGGGAATTCACCCCTCCACTTT
TRBJ2-3 | many | TRBV4-3 | TRBD2 | CASSQAGLAGVGDTQYF | TGCGCCAGCAGCCAAGCGGGACTAGCGGGAGTGGGAGATACGCAGTATTTT
TRBJ2-1 | many | TRBV30 | TRBD2 | CAWRLAGRVTYNEQFF | TGTGCCTGGAGACTAGCGGGACGCGTCACCTACAATGAGCAGTTCTTC
TRBJ2-7 | once | TRBV29-1 | TRBD1 | CSVVLDRVPYEQYF | TGCAGCGTTGTCCTGGACAGGGTTCCCTACGAGCAGTACTTC
TRBJ2-2 | many | TRBV7-2 | NA | CASSLRYGTGGELFF | TGTGCCAGCAGCTTACGATACGGGACGGGAGGGGAGCTGTTTTTT
TRBJ1-1 | many | TRBV6-1 | NA | CASRQQGPMNTEAFF | TGTGCCAGCAGGCAACAGGGACCGATGAACACTGAAGCTTTCTTT
TRBJ1-6 | many | TRBV27 | NA | CASSSKQGVSYNSPLHF | TGTGCCAGCAGTAGCAAACAGGGTGTATCCTATAATTCACCCCTCCACTTT
TRBJ2-7 | few | TRBV5-1 | NA | CASSLNAAQVGGEQYF | TGCGCCAGCAGCTTGAATGCGGCCCAAGTGGGAGGCGAGCAGTACTTC
TRBJ1-4 | few | TRBV28 | NA | CASSFTGEKLFF | TGTGCCAGCAGTTTCACGGGGGAAAAACTGTTTTTT
TRBJ2-7 | many | TRBV18 | NA | CASSPRQVYEQYF | TGTGCCAGCTCACCAAGACAGGTCTACGAGCAGTACTTC
TRBJ2-3 | many | TRBV7-2 | TRBD2 | CASSPLSSGGPDTQYF | TGTGCCAGCAGCCCCCTTAGTAGCGGGGGGCCAGATACGCAGTATTTT
TRBJ2-7 | many | TRBV30 | NA | CAWSMEAYEQYF | TGTGCCTGGAGTATGGAAGCCTACGAGCAGTACTTC
TRBJ1-1 | few | TRBV7-9 | NA | CASSWTAGMNTEAFF | TGTGCCAGCAGCTGGACAGCGGGTATGAACACTGAAGCTTTCTTT
TRBJ2-7 | many | TRBV20-1 | NA | CSAYDGSSYEQYF | TGCAGTGCTTATGACGGGAGCTCCTACGAGCAGTACTTC
TRBJ1-4 | few | TRBV20-1 | NA | CSAFRHTNEKLFF | TGCAGTGCTTTCAGGCACACTAATGAAAAACTGTTTTTT
TRBJ1-2 | NA | TRBV12-3/TRBV12-4 | NA | CASSFFRNYGYTF | TGTGCCAGCAGTTTTTTCAGAAACTATGGCTACACCTTC
TRBJ1-3 | few | TRBV29-1 | NA | CSAADTGNTIYF | TGCAGCGCCGCGGACACAGGAAACACCATATATTTT
TRBJ1-3 | NA | TRBV15 | NA | CATSRDYGGDSGNTIYF | TGTGCCACCAGCAGAGATTACGGGGGGGACTCTGGAAACACCATATATTTT
TRBJ1-3 | NA | TRBV5-1 | NA | CASSFNPGAGNTIYF | TGCGCCAGCAGCTTTAATCCAGGGGCTGGAAACACCATATATTTT
TRBJ1-5 | NA | TRBV20-1 | NA | CSARDGGGASFRGQPQHF | TGCAGTGCTAGAGATGGTGGGGGGGCTAGTTTTAGGGGTCAGCCCCAGCATTTT
TRBJ2-3 | NA | TRBV29-1 | NA | CSVDAEDVRTDTQYF | TGCAGCGTTGATGCTGAAGACGTTCGCACAGATACGCAGTATTTT
TRBJ1-2 | few | TRBV7-9 | TRBD1 | CASSQYRGNYGYTF | TGTGCCAGCAGTCAGTACAGGGGGAACTATGGCTACACCTTC
TRBJ2-5 | NA | TRBV9 | NA | CASSGIGTPGETQYF | TGTGCCAGCAGCGGGATAGGGACCCCAGGGGAGACCCAGTACTTC
TRBJ2-3 | many | TRBV20-1 | NA | CSAFREGTDTQYF | TGCAGTGCTTTCAGGGAGGGCACAGATACGCAGTATTTT
TRBJ2-1 | NA | TRBV9 | NA | CASSETERGGSYNEQFF | TGTGCCAGCAGCGAAACCGAAAGGGGGGGTTCCTACAATGAGCAGTTCTTC
TRBJ2-7 | many | TRBV28 | TRBD2 | CASSLAGANYEQYF | TGTGCCAGCAGTCTAGCGGGGGCGAACTACGAGCAGTACTTC
TRBJ2-7 | many | TRBV28 | TRBD1 | CASSLWGTGSNEQYF | TGTGCCAGCAGTTTATGGGGGACAGGAAGTAACGAGCAGTACTTC
TRBJ2-7 | many | TRBV27 | NA | CASSRAEAYEQYF | TGTGCCAGCAGTCGAGCAGAAGCCTACGAGCAGTACTTC
TRBJ1-1 | few | TRBV5-1 | NA | CASSPQGGTRRINTEAFF | TGCGCCAGCAGCCCGCAAGGAGGGACAAGGAGGATCAACACTGAAGCTTTCTTT
TRBJ2-1 | few | TRBV4-2 | NA | CASSEKGGEALSSYNEQFF | TGTGCCAGCAGCGAAAAGGGGGGTGAGGCCCTCAGCTCCTACAATGAGCAGTTCTTC
TRBJ2-5 | NA | TRBV3-1 | TRBD2 | CASSRRGGGTETQYF | TGTGCCAGCAGCCGGAGGGGCGGGGGGACAGAGACCCAGTACTTC
TRBJ2-3 | once | TRBV15 | TRBD1 | CATSRTRTGLDTQYF | TGTGCCACCAGCAGAACCCGGACAGGTCTAGATACGCAGTATTTT
TRBJ2-7 | NA | TRBV19 | TRBD2 | CASSTSGTSDEQYF | TGTGCCAGTAGTACCTCCGGGACTAGCGACGAGCAGTACTTC
TRBJ1-1 | many | TRBV4-1 | TRBD1 | CASRRQGVDTEAFF | TGCGCCAGCAGACGGCAGGGGGTGGACACTGAAGCTTTCTTT
TRBJ1-6 | NA | TRBV5-4 | NA | CASGAAGDSPLHF | TGTGCCAGCGGGGCCGCTGGGGATTCACCCCTCCACTTT